This note documents a single T cell receptor beta chain sequence. This CDR3 has 15 residues. Germline V gene data show CDR1 as MNHEY and CDR2 as SVGAGI. Trimming left V 1 base short and J 3 bases short, with 9 bases between. This entry comes from a study of OX40 agonist ivuxolimab in advanced cancers. TCRdb's copy holds only in-frame clones and misses some; the assay was immunoSEQ multiplex PCR. Seen here are 55,000 to 65,000 clones, about 90% observed once, and the top ten hold 13% to 15%. This sequence joins TRBV6-5 and TRBJ2-2, with D perhaps matching TRBD1 or TRBD2 (5 bases each). This clonotype was sampled from an adult with an advanced solid tumor such as melanoma, head and neck, liver or kidney cancer. This sample comprised CD4+ or CD8+ T cells sorted from blood, obtained in a trial of the OX40 agonist ivuxolimab. The CDR3 nucleotides are TGTGCCAGCAGTTACTGGGGGACCTACACCGGGGAGCTGTTTTTT. This codes for CASSYWGTYTGELFF.